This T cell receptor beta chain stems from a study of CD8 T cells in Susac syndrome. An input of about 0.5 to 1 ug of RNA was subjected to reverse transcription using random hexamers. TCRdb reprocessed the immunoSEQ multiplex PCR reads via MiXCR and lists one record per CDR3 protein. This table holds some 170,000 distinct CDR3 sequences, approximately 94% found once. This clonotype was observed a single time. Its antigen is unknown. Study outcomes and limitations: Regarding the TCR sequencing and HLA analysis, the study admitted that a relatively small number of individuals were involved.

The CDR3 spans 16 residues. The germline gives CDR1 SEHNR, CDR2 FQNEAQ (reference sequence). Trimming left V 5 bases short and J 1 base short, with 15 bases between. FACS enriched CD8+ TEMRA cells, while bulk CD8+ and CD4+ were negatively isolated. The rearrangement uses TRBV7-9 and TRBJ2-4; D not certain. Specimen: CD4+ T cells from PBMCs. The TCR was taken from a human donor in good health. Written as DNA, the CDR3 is TGTGCCAGCAGCCCTCACCCGCGAACCGCCAAAAACATTCAGTACTTC. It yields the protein CASSPHPRTAKNIQYF.